The entry that follows covers one T cell receptor beta chain sequence. As yet, its antigen is unknown. Patients included in sequencing had previously demonstrated CD8+CD57+ cell expansion by flow cytometry. Patients uniformly had severe acquired aplastic anemia. TCR beta VDJ and CDR3 profiling used genomic DNA as template. TCRdb called the reads again in MiXCR, with one record for every CDR3 protein. The sample shows 180,000 or so distinct CDR3 sequences, around 48% of them seen only once. This entry is derived from a study of CD8+CD57+ T cells in acquired aplastic anemia. The overall study: Sorted CD4+ and CD8+ cells gave a mean 3.2 ug DNA, range roughly 0.18 to 30 ug. Findings and caveats of the study: Between patients and controls, CD8+ Simpson's diversity did not vary significantly.

Germline CDR1 is MNHEY and CDR2 is SVGEGT. The CDR3 sequence is 13 residues long. The trim removed 4 bases at V and 7 bases at J, leaving 6 bases unmatched. The TCR sequence derives from a human donor with aplastic anemia. The sample comprised sorted CD4+, CD8+, or CD8+CD57+ T cells (not recorded which) from PBMCs. This chain connects TRBV6-2 or TRBV6-3 to TRBJ1-2; TRBD1 matches at 7 bases. CDR3 loop: CASSFHRGGGYTF. CDR3 bases: TGTGCCAGCAGTTTTCACAGGGGAGGTGGCTACACCTTC.